Below are 23 T cell receptor beta chains sequenced from a single sample in a study of blood T cell repertoires in COVID-19. Profiling relied on immunoSEQ multiplex PCR, and the TCRdb table lists in-frame clones only, not all of them. The sample carries about 40,000 clones, around 92% recorded once. Sequencing used peripheral blood. These receptors all come from a woman older than 75 with acute or convalescent COVID-19.

The rearrangement uses TRBV3-1 (or the pseudogene TRBV3-2) and TRBJ1-1; possible D gene TRBD1, 5 bases. The CDR3 is 11 amino acids. From germline, CDR1 is LGHDT and CDR2 YNNKEL (reference sequence). The V and J ends lost 8 bases and 8 bases respectively, with 12 bases between them. In DNA, the CDR3 is TGTGCCAGCGTCAAGGCAGGGGAAGCTTTCTTT. This translates into CASVKAGEAFF.

The V gene is TRBV7-8, the J gene TRBJ2-2; D is perhaps TRBD2 (5 bases). Germline V gene lookup returns CDR1 SGHVS and CDR2 FQNEAQ. The CDR3 extends over 13 amino acids. The CDR3 sequence is CAGSHAATGELFF. The DNA of the CDR3 is TGTGCGGGGAGTCATGCAGCCACCGGGGAGCTGTTTTTT.

This clone was seen a single time. This chain uses TRBV18 with TRBJ1-4; D may be TRBD1 (5 bases). Germline loops: CDR1 KGHSH, CDR2 LQKENI. Deletions cut 5 bases from V and 5 bases from J, with 18 bases between. The CDR3 sequence is 16 residues long. The CDR3 nucleotides read TGTGCCAGCTCAGATCCCCCGACAGCCTTGAATGAAAAACTGTTTTTT. As protein: CASSDPPTALNEKLFF.

This chain uses TRBV5-4 with TRBJ1-1; no clear D gene. V was cut by 0 bases and J by 2 bases, with 5 bases left in between. Germline-derived CDR1 and CDR2 are SGHNT and YYREEE (reference sequence). The CDR3 is 13 residues long. DNA for the CDR3: TGTGCCAGCAGCTTGGTACTAAACACTGAAGCTTTCTTT. Amino acid sequence: CASSLVLNTEAFF. Full variable domain (outside the CDR3, taken from reference TRBV5-4 and TRBJ1-1): ETGVTQSPTHLIKTRGQQVTLRCSSQSGHNTVSWYQQALGQGPQFIFQYYREEENGRGNFPPRFSGLQFPNYSSELNVNALELDDSALYLCASSLVLNTEAFFGQGTRLTVV.

This clone has just a few counts. This rearrangement joins TRBV6-5 to TRBJ1-2; a possible D gene is TRBD1 (5 bases). Germline CDR1 MNHEY, CDR2 SVGAGI. The CDR3 length is 14 residues. Trimming removed 0 bases at V and 4 bases at J, with 9 bases between. CDR3 sequence (DNA): TGTGCCAGCAGTTACTCGAAGCAGGGCTATGGCTACACCTTC. This encodes CASSYSKQGYGYTF.

This CDR3 is CASAGQGADTQYF. In DNA, the CDR3 is TGCGCCAGCGCGGGACAGGGGGCAGATACGCAGTATTTT. V is TRBV5-1 and J is TRBJ2-3, with 11 bases fitting TRBD1. This CDR3 is 13 amino acids long. V trimming: 7 bases; J trimming: 4 bases; junction bases outside the gene matches: 2. CDR1 is SGHRS, CDR2 YFSETQ, per germline. The full variable domain, completed using reference TRBV5-1 and TRBJ2-3, is KAGVTQTPRYLIKTRGQQVTLSCSPISGHRSVSWYQQTPGQGLQFLFEYFSETQRNKGNFPGRFSGRQFSNSRSEMNVSTLELGDSALYLCASAGQGADTQYFGPGTRLTVL.

The gene calls are TRBV15 and TRBJ1-1; 8 positions agree with TRBD1. CDR3 length equals 15 residues. The V gene's germline CDR1 is LNHNV and CDR2 YYDKDF (reference sequence). V shed 3 bases, J shed 1 base, and the junction held 4 bases outside the gene matches. This CDR3 is CATSSRTGPNTEAFF. DNA of the CDR3: TGTGCCACCAGCAGTAGGACAGGGCCGAACACTGAAGCTTTCTTT.

This chain links TRBV19 with TRBJ2-1; D perhaps matches TRBD2 (6 bases). Germline CDR1 and CDR2: LNHDA and SQIVND (reference sequence). V was cut by 5 bases and J by 7 bases, with 18 bases left in between. This CDR3 spans 15 amino acids. This CDR3 is CASSRQGGFENEQFF. CDR3 DNA sequence: TGTGCCAGTAGTCGCCAGGGAGGTTTCGAAAATGAGCAGTTCTTC.

In its sample, this clone was seen once. The chain employs TRBV5-1 and TRBJ1-5, with TRBD1 matching over 8 bases. The CDR3 length is 14 residues. CDR1 is SGHRS and CDR2 is YFSETQ in the germline V gene. V dropped 0 bases and J dropped 4; count of bases not matched to a gene: 0. CDR3 nucleotide sequence: TGCGCCAGCAGCTTGGGGACAGGGAATCAGCCCCAGCATTTT. This encodes CASSLGTGNQPQHF.

This chain links TRBV27 with TRBJ1-1; no clear D. This CDR3 contains 15 residues. The germline CDR1 and CDR2 sequences are MNHEY and SMNVEV (reference sequence). The V end lost 4 bases, the J end lost 0 bases, and 12 bases lay between the germline ends. In nucleotides, the CDR3 is TGTGCCAGCAGTTCCCTCCCCTTATTGAACACTGAAGCTTTCTTT. Translating it yields CASSSLPLLNTEAFF.

This clone appeared once. V and J are TRBV4-1 and TRBJ2-3; TRBD2 might be the D (5 bases). The CDR3 consists of 16 residues. The V end lost 1 base, the J end lost 0 bases, and 11 bases lay between the germline ends. Germline CDR1 reads MGHRA; CDR2 reads YSYEKL. CDR3 nucleotide sequence: TGCGCCAGCAGCCAAGGCTACCGGGGAAGCACAGATACGCAGTATTTT. This gives the protein CASSQGYRGSTDTQYF.

The V call is TRBV7-9, the J call TRBJ2-1; 9 bases line up with TRBD2. Germline loops: CDR1 SEHNR, CDR2 FQNEAQ (reference sequence). With 4 bases clipped from V and 4 bases from J, the junction kept 8 bases outside the gene matches. The CDR3 spans 16 residues. CDR3 nucleotide sequence: TGTGCCAGCAGCTCCGTGGTAGCGGGGGCTTACAATGAGCAGTTCTTC. Residues: CASSSVVAGAYNEQFF.

V usage is TRBV5-1 and J usage is TRBJ1-5; a possible D gene is TRBD1 (6 bases). This CDR3 is built from 18 residues. CDR1 SGHRS and CDR2 YFSETQ come from the germline V gene. The V gene lost 2 bases and the J gene lost 1 base, with 19 bases spanning the gap. The CDR3 nucleotides are TGCGCCAGCAGCTTCACCCCATCGACAGGCGGAAGCAATCAGCCCCAGCATTTT. It translates to CASSFTPSTGGSNQPQHF.

This chain joins TRBV12-5 and TRBJ2-5, with TRBD1 as a possible D gene (6 bases). V was pared by 4 bases and J by 5 bases, with 14 bases between. Germline V lookup: CDR1 LGHNT, CDR2 FRNRAP. This CDR3 is 14 amino acids long. The CDR3 loop is CASGYRELVETQYF. The CDR3 bases are TGTGCTAGTGGTTACAGGGAACTGGTGGAGACCCAGTACTTC.

The rearrangement links TRBV5-1 to TRBJ2-5; TRBD1 matches at 7 bases. The V gene end was trimmed by 4 bases and the J gene end by 2 bases; junction bases not matched to a gene: 5. The germline gives CDR1 SGHRS, CDR2 YFSETQ. CDR3 length: 14 residues. The CDR3 sequence is CASSQGTVQETQYF. The CDR3 DNA is TGCGCCAGCAGCCAAGGGACAGTACAAGAGACCCAGTACTTC. Filled out from reference TRBV5-1 and TRBJ2-5, the complete variable domain reads KAGVTQTPRYLIKTRGQQVTLSCSPISGHRSVSWYQQTPGQGLQFLFEYFSETQRNKGNFPGRFSGRQFSNSRSEMNVSTLELGDSALYLCASSQGTVQETQYFGPGTRLLVL.

A note on this clone: Within the sample, other DNA sequences also encode this same CDR3. This chain connects TRBV5-1 to TRBJ1-4; 7 bases map to TRBD1. The V segment lost 0 bases and the J segment 5 bases; nucleotides outside the gene matches: 1. The germline CDR1 and CDR2 sequences are SGHRS and YFSETQ. The CDR3 spans 14 residues. The CDR3 loop reads CASSLGQGNEKLFF. The CDR3 DNA is TGCGCCAGCAGCTTGGGACAGGGAAATGAAAAACTGTTTTTT.

The rearrangement uses TRBV19 and TRBJ2-5; 7 bases match TRBD1. V lost 5 bases and J lost 2; bases outside the gene matches: 5. Germline-derived CDR1 and CDR2 are LNHDA and SQIVND (reference sequence). The CDR3 totals 14 residues. CDR3 DNA: TGTGCCAGTAGTGGGACGGGACAGCAAGAGACCCAGTACTTC. It is translated as CASSGTGQQETQYF. Combining the CDR3 with reference TRBV19 and TRBJ2-5 gives the whole variable domain DGGITQSPKYLFRKEGQNVTLSCEQNLNHDAMYWYRQDPGQGLRLIYYSQIVNDFQKGDIAEGYSVSREKKESFPLTVTSAQKNPTAFYLCASSGTGQQETQYFGPGTRLLVL.

The chain carries TRBV12-3 or TRBV12-4 and TRBJ1-2, with a weak D call TRBD1 (5 bases). This CDR3 is built from 12 residues. V lost 5 bases and J lost 5, with 9 bases in between. In nucleotides, the CDR3 is TGTGCCAGCAGTAACCGACAGTATGGCTACACCTTC. This encodes CASSNRQYGYTF.

The chain uses TRBV12-3 or TRBV12-4 and TRBJ1-1, with D perhaps TRBD1 (6 bases). The V end lost 6 bases, the J end lost 4 bases, and 12 bases lay between the germline ends. There are 13 residues in the CDR3. This CDR3 is CASSTGSGTEAFF. The DNA for the CDR3 is TGTGCCAGCAGCACAGGGTCGGGCACTGAAGCTTTCTTT.

This clone was detected only a few times. The gene calls are TRBV2 and TRBJ1-3; D ambiguous. The germline V gene has CDR1 SNHLY and CDR2 FYNNEI. With 2 bases removed from V and 8 bases from J, the gap between germline ends came to 4 bases. This CDR3 region has 11 residues. The CDR3 region has the DNA TGTGCCAGCAGTGAATATGACACCATATATTTT. This codes for CASSEYDTIYF.

The gene calls are TRBV2 and TRBJ2-1, with TRBD2 matching 13 bases. Germline values: CDR1 SNHLY, CDR2 FYNNEI. Germline trimming cut 4 bases from V and 3 bases from J; bases unmatched to any gene: 3. The CDR3 length is 16 residues. Here the CDR3 DNA reads TGTGCCAGCAGTGCCCGACTAGCGGGGGGCTACAATGAGCAGTTCTTC. It translates to CASSARLAGGYNEQFF. Full variable domain (missing parts from reference TRBV2 and TRBJ2-1): EPEVTQTPSHQVTQMGQEVILRCVPISNHLYFYWYRQILGQKVEFLVSFYNNEISEKSEIFDDQFSVERPDGSNFTLKIRSTKLEDSAMYFCASSARLAGGYNEQFFGPGTRLTVL.

The chain recombines TRBV10-3 with TRBJ1-2; 9 nucleotides line up with TRBD1. CDR3 length: 13 amino acids. Germline CDR1 and CDR2: ENHRY and SYGVKD. J lost 8 bases, V lost 6 bases, and 7 bases had no gene match. The CDR3 DNA is TGTGCCATCAGCCCCGGACAGGGGTCCGGCTACACCTTC. Protein sequence: CAISPGQGSGYTF.

This chain joins TRBV5-4 and TRBJ1-2, with D unclear. Germline V gene data show CDR1 as SGHNT and CDR2 as YYREEE (reference sequence). CDR3 length: 14 amino acids. The V gene lost 3 bases and the J gene lost 8 bases, with 17 bases spanning the gap. This chain's CDR3 is CASSSGLQERGYTF. CDR3 in DNA: TGTGCCAGCAGCTCGGGTCTTCAAGAAAGGGGCTACACCTTC.